The clone carrying this T cell receptor (beta chain) was seen a handful of times. J was trimmed by 4 bases and V by 2 bases; bases with no gene match: 7. Germline loops: CDR1 MDHEN, CDR2 SYDVKM. The CDR3 sequence is 15 residues long. The data were taken from a study of human T cells and chemical hapten exposure. The time point: patch test 2, 6 weeks after DPC sensitization. Documented treatment: therapeutic diphenylcyclopropenone sensitization with weekly scalp DPC. It was from unfractionated whole blood that total RNA was extracted. TCRdb passed the RACE reads through MiXCR, listing each CDR3 protein once. The table has 75,000 to 100,000 distinct CDR3 sequences, 9.3% seen once; the top ten hold just over 2%.

This chain links TRBV28 with TRBJ2-7, with 8 bases matching TRBD1. The sample consisted of whole blood, taken in connection with sensitization to the hapten diphenylcyclopropenone (DPC). This TCR came from a middle-aged woman with alopecia areata. Some clones in this sample may be carry-over from other donors' samples. The CDR3 reads CASSLEGTGVYEQYF. The CDR3, as DNA: TGTGCCAGCAGTTTAGAGGGGACAGGCGTGTACGAGCAGTACTTC. The entire variable domain, with the rest obtained from reference TRBV28 and TRBJ2-7, is as follows: DVKVTQSSRYLVKRTGEKVFLECVQDMDHENMFWYRQDPGLGLRLIYFSYDVKMKEKGDIPEGYSVSREKKERFSLILESASTNQTSMYLCASSLEGTGVYEQYFGPGTRLTVT.